This T cell receptor (beta chain) was captured by sequencing in a study of shared clonotypes between healthy human individuals. Study-wide results and limits: Estimated richness values were generally larger in naive subsets than in memory subsets.

Comment on this clone: As yet, its antigen is unknown.

CDR1 and CDR2 from the germline V gene are SQVTM and ANQGSEA. The CDR3 loop spans 12 amino acids. The V end lost 7 bases, the J end lost 1 base, and 10 bases lay between the germline ends. Method: immunoSEQ multiplex PCR; TCRdb's copy keeps in-frame clones and lacks some. The table records approximately 1.4 million clones, approximately 98% of them present only once. V is TRBV29-1 and J is TRBJ1-1; D is ambiguous. The receptor comes from a man aged 30-40 years in good health. The sequenced material came from naive CD4+ T cells sorted from blood. Subset noted: CD45RA+ positively selected. CDR3 protein: CSGSSSNTEAFF. The DNA of the CDR3 is TGCAGCGGCAGCAGTTCGAACACTGAAGCTTTCTTT.